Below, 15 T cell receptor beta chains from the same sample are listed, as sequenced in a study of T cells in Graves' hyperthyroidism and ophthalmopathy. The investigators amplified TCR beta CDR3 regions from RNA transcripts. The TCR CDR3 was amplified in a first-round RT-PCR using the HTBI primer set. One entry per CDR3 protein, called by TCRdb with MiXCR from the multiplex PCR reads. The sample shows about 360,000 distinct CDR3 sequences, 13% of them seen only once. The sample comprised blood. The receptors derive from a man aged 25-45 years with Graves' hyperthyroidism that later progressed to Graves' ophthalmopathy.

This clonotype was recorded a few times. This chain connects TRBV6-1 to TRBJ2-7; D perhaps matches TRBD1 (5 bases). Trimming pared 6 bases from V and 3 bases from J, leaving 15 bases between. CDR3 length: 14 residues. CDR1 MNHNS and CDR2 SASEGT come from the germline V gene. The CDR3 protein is CASRVGAIFYEQYF. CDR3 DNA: TGTGCCAGCAGGGTAGGGGCGATTTTCTACGAGCAGTACTTC.

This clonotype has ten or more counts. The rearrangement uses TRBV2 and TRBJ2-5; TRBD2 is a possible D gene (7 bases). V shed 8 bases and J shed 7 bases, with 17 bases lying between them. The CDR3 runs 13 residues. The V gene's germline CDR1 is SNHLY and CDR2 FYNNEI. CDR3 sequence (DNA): TGTGCCAGCCGGGGGGCCTCCGTGGGGACCCAGTACTTC. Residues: CASRGASVGTQYF.

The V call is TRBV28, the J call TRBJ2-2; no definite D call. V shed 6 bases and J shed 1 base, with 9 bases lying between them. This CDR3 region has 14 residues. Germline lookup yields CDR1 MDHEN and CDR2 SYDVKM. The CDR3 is CASSRPENTGELFF. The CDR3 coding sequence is TGTGCCAGCAGCCGACCTGAGAACACCGGGGAGCTGTTTTTT.

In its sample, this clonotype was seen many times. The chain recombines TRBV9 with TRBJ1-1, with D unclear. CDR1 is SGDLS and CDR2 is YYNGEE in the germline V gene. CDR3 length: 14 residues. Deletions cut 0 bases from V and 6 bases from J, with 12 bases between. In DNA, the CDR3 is TGTGCCAGCAGCGTAGAGGGCGGAAGCGCTGAAGCTTTCTTT. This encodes CASSVEGGSAEAFF.

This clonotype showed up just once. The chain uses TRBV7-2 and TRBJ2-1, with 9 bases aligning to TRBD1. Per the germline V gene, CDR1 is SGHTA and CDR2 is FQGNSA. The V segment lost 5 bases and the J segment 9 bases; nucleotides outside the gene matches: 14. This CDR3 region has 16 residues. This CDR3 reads CASSSRSGTGYREQFF. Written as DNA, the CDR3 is TGTGCCAGCAGCAGCCGGTCGGGGACAGGGTACCGTGAGCAGTTCTTC.

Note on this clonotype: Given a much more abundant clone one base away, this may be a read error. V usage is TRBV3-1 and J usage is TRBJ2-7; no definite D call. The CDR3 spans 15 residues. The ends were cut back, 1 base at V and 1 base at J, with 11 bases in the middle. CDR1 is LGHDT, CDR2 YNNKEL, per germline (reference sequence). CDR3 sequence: CASSQASTVSYEQYF. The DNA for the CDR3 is TGTGCCAGCAGCCAAGCGAGCACAGTGTCCTACGAGCAGTACTTC.

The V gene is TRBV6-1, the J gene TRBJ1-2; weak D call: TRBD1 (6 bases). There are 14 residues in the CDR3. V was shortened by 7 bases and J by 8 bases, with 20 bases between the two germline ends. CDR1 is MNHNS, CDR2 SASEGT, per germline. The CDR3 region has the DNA TGTGCCAGCACAGCAATGGGGGGCGCATGGGGCTACACCTTC. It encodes CASTAMGGAWGYTF.

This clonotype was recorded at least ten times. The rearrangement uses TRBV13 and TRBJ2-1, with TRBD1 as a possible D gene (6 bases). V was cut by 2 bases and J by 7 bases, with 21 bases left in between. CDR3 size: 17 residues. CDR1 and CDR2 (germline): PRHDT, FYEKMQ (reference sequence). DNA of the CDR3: TGTGCCAGCAGCTTAAGCCCCACAGGGTGGTTGGGTAATGAGCAGTTCTTC. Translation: CASSLSPTGWLGNEQFF.

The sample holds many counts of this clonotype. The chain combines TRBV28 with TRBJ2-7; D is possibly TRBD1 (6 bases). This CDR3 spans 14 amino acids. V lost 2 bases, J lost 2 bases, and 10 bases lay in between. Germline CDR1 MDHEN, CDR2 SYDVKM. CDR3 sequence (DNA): TGTGCCAGCAGTTTAGCAGGGGCCCCCTACGAGCAGTACTTC. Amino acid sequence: CASSLAGAPYEQYF.

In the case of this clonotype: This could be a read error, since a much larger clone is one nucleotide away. CDR3 region: CASSRRMSSYGYTF. The CDR3 DNA sequence: TGTGCCAGCAGTCGTCGGATGAGTAGCTATGGCTACACCTTC. The chain combines TRBV12-3 or TRBV12-4 with TRBJ1-2; D unclear. Trimming pared 5 bases from V and 4 bases from J, leaving 14 bases between. There are 14 residues in the CDR3.

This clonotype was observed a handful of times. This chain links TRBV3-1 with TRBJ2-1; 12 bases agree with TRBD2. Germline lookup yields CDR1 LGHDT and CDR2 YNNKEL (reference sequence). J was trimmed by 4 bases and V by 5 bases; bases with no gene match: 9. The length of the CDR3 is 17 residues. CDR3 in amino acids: CASSARLAGELYNEQFF. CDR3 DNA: TGTGCCAGCAGCGCCAGACTAGCGGGGGAACTATACAATGAGCAGTTCTTC.

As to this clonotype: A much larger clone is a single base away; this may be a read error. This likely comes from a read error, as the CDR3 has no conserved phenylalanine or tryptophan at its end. Here the CDR3 DNA reads TGCGCCAGCAGCTTCGACGGCACAGATACGCAGTATTCT. It specifies CASSFDGTDTQYS. This chain uses TRBV5-1 with TRBJ2-3; no firm D call. The CDR3 sequence is 13 residues long. The V end was cut by 2 bases, the J end by 1 base, with 5 bases between. Germline CDR1 reads SGHRS; CDR2 reads YFSETQ.

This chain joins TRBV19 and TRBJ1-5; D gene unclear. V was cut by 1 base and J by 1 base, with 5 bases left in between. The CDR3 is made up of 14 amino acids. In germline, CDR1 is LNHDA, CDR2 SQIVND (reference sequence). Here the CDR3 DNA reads TGTGCCAGTAGTATAGTAGGGAGCAATCAGCCCCAGCATTTT. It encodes CASSIVGSNQPQHF.

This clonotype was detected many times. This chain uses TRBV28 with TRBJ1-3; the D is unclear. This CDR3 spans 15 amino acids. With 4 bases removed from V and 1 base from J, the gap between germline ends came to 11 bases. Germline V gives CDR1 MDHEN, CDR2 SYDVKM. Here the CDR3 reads CASSSRPGSGNTIYF. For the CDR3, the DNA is TGTGCCAGCAGTTCTCGTCCGGGTTCTGGAAACACCATATATTTT.

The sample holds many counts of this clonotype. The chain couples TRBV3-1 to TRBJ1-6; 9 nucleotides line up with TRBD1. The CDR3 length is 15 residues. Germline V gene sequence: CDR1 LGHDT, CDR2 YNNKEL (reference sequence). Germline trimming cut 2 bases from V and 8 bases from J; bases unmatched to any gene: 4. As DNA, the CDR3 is TGTGCCAGCAGCCAACGGGACAGGGCATATTCACCCCTCCACTTT. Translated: CASSQRDRAYSPLHF. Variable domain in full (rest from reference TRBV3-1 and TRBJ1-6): DTAVSQTPKYLVTQMGNDKSIKCEQNLGHDTMYWYKQDSKKFLKIMFSYNNKELIINETVPNRFSPKSPDKAHLNLHINSLELGDSAVYFCASSQRDRAYSPLHFGNGTRLTVT.